This T cell receptor beta chain was captured by sequencing in a study of blood T cell repertoires in COVID-19. Enrollees, about 18 to 95 years old, lived in around 23 US areas. Grouping used clinical history reported by participants in a survey and questionnaire. Either two negative PCRs, clearance, or symptom resolution qualified Cohort 3 donors as recovered. Libraries were prepared by immunoSEQ multiplex PCR; TCRdb keeps only in-frame clonotypes and omits some of them. The sample yields approximately 230,000 clones, 70% to 85% seen once. The V segment lost 4 bases and the J segment 6 bases; nucleotides outside the gene matches: 7. The CDR3 length is 15 residues. Per germline, CDR1 MDHEN and CDR2 SYDVKM.

The clonotype originates from a man between 40 and 49 years old who had recovered from COVID-19. The chain is built from TRBV28 and TRBJ2-1, with 9 bases matching TRBD1. Sequenced material: PBMCs or T cells enriched from blood (not recorded which). In DNA form, the CDR3 reads TGTGCCAGCAGTTCCGCCGGGACAGGGCGCAATGAGCAGTTCTTC. Translation: CASSSAGTGRNEQFF.